The next 11 T cell receptor beta chains were all read from a single sample in a study of blood T cells in healthy people across ages. Through a sample-barcoded 5' primer and a J-beta primer mix, a second PCR was run for roughly 6 to 11 cycles. One entry per CDR3 protein results from TCRdb running MiXCR on the 5' RACE reads. Counted here are about 760,000 distinct CDR3 sequences, roughly 50% occurring once; the ten biggest clones make up 20% to 30%. The sample consisted of blood. These receptors originate from a man aged 35 to 55 in good health.

This clonotype has just a few counts. The V and J genes are TRBV2 and TRBJ1-5, with D possibly matching TRBD1 (6 bases). Per germline, CDR1 SNHLY and CDR2 FYNNEI. The CDR3 length is 14 residues. V dropped 7 bases and J dropped 0 bases, with 10 bases sitting between them. The CDR3, as DNA: TGTGCCAGCACCGGACAGATTAGCAATCAGCCCCAGCATTTT. Translation: CASTGQISNQPQHF.

The chain is built from TRBV14 and TRBJ2-1, with 7 nucleotides matching TRBD2. CDR1 SGHDN and CDR2 FVKESK come from the germline V gene. The CDR3 covers 17 residues. V was clipped by 4 bases and J by 3 bases; unmatched bases: 12. CDR3 residues: CASSPSREGRFYNEQFF. For the CDR3, the DNA is TGTGCCAGCAGCCCCAGCAGGGAGGGGCGGTTCTACAATGAGCAGTTCTTC.

J is TRBJ2-1 and V is TRBV29-1; 10 nucleotides line up with TRBD2. The CDR3 extends over 16 amino acids. V lost 1 base, J lost 4 bases, and 7 bases stayed unmatched. The germline V gene encodes CDR1 SQVTM and CDR2 ANQGSEA. CDR3 sequence (DNA): TGCAGCGTTGAAGGCCTTAGCGGGGGGAATTACAATGAGCAGTTCTTC. Translated, it gives CSVEGLSGGNYNEQFF.

The chain joins TRBV14 to TRBJ1-2, with D uncertain. V dropped 2 bases and J dropped 5 bases, with 9 bases sitting between them. This CDR3 region has 13 residues. Germline CDR1 and CDR2: SGHDN and FVKESK. The CDR3 reads CASSQNIRYGYTF. DNA of the CDR3: TGTGCCAGCAGCCAAAACATTCGTTATGGCTACACCTTC.

This sequence joins TRBV29-1 and TRBJ2-1; 10 bases are shared with TRBD1. CDR1 SQVTM and CDR2 ANQGSEA come from the germline V gene. V lost 5 bases to trimming and J lost 9 bases; unmatched junction nucleotides: 7. The CDR3 covers 13 residues. The CDR3 loop is CSVSGQGKGEQFF. The CDR3 bases are TGCAGCGTTTCGGGACAGGGGAAAGGTGAGCAGTTCTTC.

The chain couples TRBV18 to TRBJ1-2; 11 bases are shared with TRBD1. After removal of 3 bases from V and 3 bases from J, the junction contained 3 bases not matched to a gene. The CDR3 length is 15 residues. The germline V gene has CDR1 KGHSH and CDR2 LQKENI. The CDR3 region is CASSPDRGLDYGYTF. The CDR3, as DNA: TGTGCCAGCTCACCGGACAGGGGGCTAGACTATGGCTACACCTTC.

This clonotype was observed a few times. This chain links TRBV14 with TRBJ2-3; D gene uncertain. The CDR3 totals 14 residues. In germline, CDR1 is SGHDN, CDR2 FVKESK. The V end lost 0 bases, the J end lost 8 bases, and 12 bases lay between the germline ends. The CDR3 loop is CASSQEVPVGTQYF. CDR3 coding DNA: TGTGCCAGCAGCCAAGAAGTCCCGGTCGGTACGCAGTATTTT. The entire variable domain, with the rest obtained from reference TRBV14 and TRBJ2-3, is as follows: EAGVTQFPSHSVIEKGQTVTLRCDPISGHDNLYWYRRVMGKEIKFLLHFVKESKQDESGMPNNRFLAERTGGTYSTLKVQPAELEDSGVYFCASSQEVPVGTQYFGPGTRLTVL.

Only a few counts were recorded for this clonotype. This chain connects TRBV12-3 or TRBV12-4 to TRBJ1-2, with D uncertain. Trimming pared 1 base from V and 4 bases from J, leaving 19 bases between. The CDR3 spans 17 residues. Here the CDR3 reads CASSLGPQLVGGYGYTF. The CDR3, as DNA: TGTGCCAGCAGTTTAGGCCCCCAACTAGTCGGTGGCTATGGCTACACCTTC.

This chain uses TRBV7-9 with TRBJ1-2; D may be TRBD1 (6 bases). The CDR3 has 14 residues. The V end was cut by 3 bases, the J end by 6 bases, with 14 bases between. Germline CDR1 SEHNR, CDR2 FQNEAQ (reference sequence). CDR3: CASSLGGAGHGYTF. CDR3 nucleotide sequence: TGTGCCAGCAGCTTGGGGGGCGCCGGGCATGGCTACACCTTC.

V is TRBV7-3 and J is TRBJ2-5; D not resolved. The germline gives CDR1 SGHTA, CDR2 FQGTGA. This CDR3 is 13 amino acids long. V dropped 4 bases and J dropped 3 bases, with 9 bases sitting between them. CDR3 region: CASSSANEETQYF. Written as DNA, the CDR3 is TGTGCCAGCAGCTCAGCGAACGAAGAGACCCAGTACTTC.

This clonotype was detected only a few times. J is TRBJ2-4 and V is TRBV6-5; 11 bases agree with TRBD2. The J call is doubtful: the DNA matches TRBJ2-7 better. The CDR3 is 15 residues long. Germline values: CDR1 MNHEY, CDR2 SVGAGI. The CDR3 loop is CASRRGLADDYEQYF. CDR3 nucleotide sequence: TGTGCCAGCAGAAGGGGACTAGCGGACGACTACGAGCAGTACTTC.